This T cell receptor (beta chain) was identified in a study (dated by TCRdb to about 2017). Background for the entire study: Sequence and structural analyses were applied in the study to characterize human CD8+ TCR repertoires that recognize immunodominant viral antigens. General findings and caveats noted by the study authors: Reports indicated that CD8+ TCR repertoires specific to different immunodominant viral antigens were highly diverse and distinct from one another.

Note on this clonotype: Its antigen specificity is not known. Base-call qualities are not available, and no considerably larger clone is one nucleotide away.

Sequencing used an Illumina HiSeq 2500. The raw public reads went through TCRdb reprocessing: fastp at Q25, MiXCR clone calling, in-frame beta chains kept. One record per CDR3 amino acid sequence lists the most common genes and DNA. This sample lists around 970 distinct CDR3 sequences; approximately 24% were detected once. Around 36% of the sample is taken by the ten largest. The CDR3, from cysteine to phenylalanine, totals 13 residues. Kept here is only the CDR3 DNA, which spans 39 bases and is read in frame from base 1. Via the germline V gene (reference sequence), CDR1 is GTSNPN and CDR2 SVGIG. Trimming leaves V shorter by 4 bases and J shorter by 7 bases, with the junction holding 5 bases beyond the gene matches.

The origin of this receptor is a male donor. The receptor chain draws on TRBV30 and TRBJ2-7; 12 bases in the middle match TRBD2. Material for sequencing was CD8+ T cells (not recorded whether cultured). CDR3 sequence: CAWTSGRGAEQYF. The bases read TGTGCCTGGACTAGCGGGAGGGGAGCGGAGCAGTACTTC.